One TCR beta chain is described in this entry. Its cognate antigen is unknown. Sequencing was performed with immunoSEQ multiplex PCR; in TCRdb, only in-frame clones are kept and a portion is missing. The sample records about 23,000 clones, about 91% being singletons. This sample is drawn from a study of monozygotic twins with cystic fibrosis. Across the study: Libraries were built from roughly 3 micrograms of fragmented DNA using around 14 PCR cycles. The study, taken as a whole, reports: Shared CDR3 numbers were not associated with age, concordance or severity. Unrelated CF individuals shared fewer identical clonotypes than monozygotic CF twins.

The germline gives CDR1 LNHDA, CDR2 SQIVND (reference sequence). The length of the CDR3 is 17 residues. Deletions cut 0 bases from V and 0 bases from J, with 13 bases between. This sequence was found in a girl aged 2-10 years with cystic fibrosis. This chain links TRBV19 with TRBJ2-3, with unresolved D. Material: blood. The CDR3 sequence: CASSIEHGSSSTDTQYF. The CDR3 nucleotides are TGTGCCAGTAGTATAGAACACGGCTCGTCTAGCACAGATACGCAGTATTTT.